This TCR beta chain was identified in a study of beta chain features in type 1 diabetes (dated by TCRdb to 2017 to 2018). For context, the study as a whole: No differences in mean age, gender distribution, total cell number or subset yield were found between patients and healthy donors. A total of roughly 110 million sorted cells were examined across all samples, and the number of cells per subset was strongly correlated with RNA yield. In the study, TCRB repertoires of sorted circulating CD4+ T cell subsets from recently diagnosed type 1 diabetes patients were compared with those of matched healthy donors. Regulatory and stem cell-like memory subsets were obtained from only 8 patients and roughly 8 healthy donors, while naive and central memory subsets were obtained from all 30 or so donors. The research as a whole found: Patients with type 1 diabetes made fewer insertions and deleted more nucleotides at VDJ recombination sites, implying thymic rearrangement abnormalities. The naive, central memory and regulatory TCRB repertoires appeared to resemble one another more closely among patients than among healthy donors. In all four CD4+ subsets, TCRB CDR3 length was moderately but significantly shorter in type 1 diabetes patients. PCR may preferentially amplify shorter templates, but because patient and control samples were amplified and corrected together, any resulting skew would affect both groups equally. Only small numbers of individuals were included in the HLA sub-analyses, which left unresolved whether HLA type had any influence on TCRB rearrangement. Sequencing cDNA rather than genomic DNA could over-represent highly expressing activated cells, although activation and CD3 levels did not differ between groups.

From each donor, a single peripheral blood sample of about 116 mL on average was drawn into heparinised tubes. A BD FACSAria II and a panel including CD45RO, CCR7, CD25, CD127, CD95 and CD27 were used to sort naive, central memory, regulatory and stem cell-like memory CD4+ T cells. Purity was above 95% for every sorted population. PBMCs were isolated immediately by Lymphoprep density gradient centrifugation and stained directly without culture. Samples were stained and sorted in pairs, with one healthy donor and one patient per experiment, so that batch effects were minimized. The entire isolated RNA was reverse transcribed using the High Capacity cDNA Reverse Transcription Kit, and thus expressed TCRB transcripts were sequenced. Naive, central memory and regulatory T cell samples underwent deep immunoSEQ sequencing, averaging around 4 million total reads per sample. After sorted cells were lysed in RLT buffer, RNA was extracted with DNase-treated RNeasy Micro or Mini kits, with the choice depending on cell number. To prevent cross-contamination, each cell subset was processed individually, whereas patient and healthy donor samples were processed jointly. The immunoSEQ multiplex PCR was used to amplify TCRB sequences from cDNA, yielding 87-bp fragments that span the CDR3 region. Amplicons were sequenced on the Illumina HiSeq platform. The paper's processing steps were these. Synthetic template baselines were used to correct PCR bias computationally, reads within Hamming distance 2 were collapsed, and singletons that could not be merged were discarded. Reads were aligned against IMGT to assign V, D and J genes, CDR3 length and insertions or deletions at six rearrangement sites. Within each subset, clonotype counts were normalized to the number of sorted cells before true diversity and Gini coefficients were calculated with the tcR R package. The overlap coefficient, calculated on TCRB nucleotide sequences, was used to quantify repertoire sharing. As a proxy for the pre-selection repertoire, out-of-frame TCRB sequences from naive cells were analyzed. The source is immuneACCESS, and TCRdb retained only in-frame sequences with V and J called. Part of the clones is not carried over; for the studies checked, unresolved V genes explain less than half of this, and the remainder is unexplained. For V, J and clone size, that table is used; D and trimming come from the DNA. This sample has some 270,000 clones in its table, and 11% to 15% of those were observed once. The top ten constitute about 0.03% of the sample.

According to the germline V gene (reference sequence), CDR1 reads LNHDA and CDR2 reads SQIVND. The CDR3 sequence holds 14 residues, the cysteine and phenylalanine included. Only the CDR3 region is kept as DNA, spanning 42 bases read in frame from base 1. Germline trimming amounts to 2 bases on V and 5 bases on J, with 5 as the count of junction bases outside the gene matches. This clone occurred a few times. No cognate antigen has been identified for it. No per-base quality is available; no much larger clone lies one base away. The chain couples TRBV19 to TRBJ1-2; TRBD1 agrees with 7 junctional bases. Sample: naive CD4+ T cells from blood. The cell subset or site label on this specimen signifies: true naive CD4+ T cells. The origin of this receptor is a woman aged 40-49 years in good health. The CDR3 region: CASSIRTGNYGYTF. The nucleotide sequence reads as follows: TGTGCCAGTAGTATAAGGACAGGAAATTATGGCTACACCTTC.